This T cell receptor (beta chain) was sequenced for a study of T cells in women clearing cervical HPV infection (dated 2018 in TCRdb). Regarding the complete study: The cases were 25 women with histologically confirmed HPV16-related CIN3 or worse, and 2 of these cases were invasive cancers. HLA typing was available for only a few women, so HLA type could not be excluded as a confounder. In the parent cohort, approximately 9,900 women aged 18 or older were enrolled in Guanacaste, Costa Rica, during 1993 to 1994 and then followed for around seven years. Among cases, blood sampling came a median of approximately 150 days after lesion detection, with an interquartile range of about 85 to 220 days. Five blinded duplicates per group were added as quality controls, so that 60 or so samples were obtained: roughly 50 participants and 10 replicates. Blood from cases was drawn at the visit where the lesion was first identified, while blood from controls was drawn once the infection was no longer detected. Cases and controls were matched on age within five years and on year of sample collection. The 20 to 30 controls were women who cleared a single incident HPV16 infection within 12 months without developing precancer or cancer. Cases had a median age of around 34 years compared with roughly 41 for controls, and baseline characteristics showed no significant differences between the groups. This exploratory proof-of-principle case-control study, nested within the Guanacaste HPV Natural History Study in Costa Rica, compared TCR repertoires among women with different cervical HPV16 outcomes. The full study reports these points: TRBV6-7 relative abundance was lower in cases than in controls (around 0.11% versus 0.16%; Bonferroni P = 0.0008). Whether associations preceded infection or resulted from infection could not be shown with the cross-sectional design, and effector/memory subsets and HPV-specific T cells were not isolated. TCR repertoire richness was significantly higher in CIN3+ cases than in controls across sequencing depths, while evenness did not differ. Random forest classifiers combining richness and V gene abundances distinguished cases from controls with an estimated AUC of roughly 0.81. Because the number of T cells per sample was unknown, the richness differences could reflect varying T-cell content rather than repertoire biology.

Remarks on this clone: It lacks a known antigen. The read terminates 3 residues ahead of where the CDR3 ends, so the germline J gene completes it. Other DNA sequences in the sample encode the same CDR3.

TCR beta CDR3 regions were amplified by multiplex PCR from an average of roughly 1,200 ng genomic DNA per sample using the immunoSEQ assay. Primer bias was corrected in the assay by using a complete synthetic TCR repertoire to establish an amplification baseline. Amplicons were sequenced on the Illumina platform. Regarding the original processing steps: Sequences were error-corrected by clustering with frequency ratios and a modified nearest-neighbor algorithm and were then analyzed in the immunoSEQ Analyzer with IMGT gene definitions. At each rarefaction depth, TCR richness and evenness were averaged across 20 rarefaction repeats, and samples with fewer sequences than that depth were excluded. Wilcoxon rank sum tests with FDR correction were used to compare relative abundances of V, D and J genes between the groups. Blinded duplicates gave an intraclass correlation of about 96% for TCR richness and an average of 76.4% across 70 or so gene segments. The table was pulled from immuneACCESS by TCRdb, which kept in-frame rearrangements only. Such tables lose some clones; where checked, under half of the loss comes from unresolved V genes, and the rest has no known cause. V, J and clone size were drawn from that table, and D and trimming were deduced from the DNA. The sample table holds 30,000 to 45,000 clones. Less than 9% of the sample is held by the ten biggest clonotypes.

Every participant had a single incident cervical HPV16 infection, and women with prevalent HPV16 infections were excluded. Cervical HPV DNA was detected by MY09/MY11 PCR, and genotyping was performed by dot-blot hybridization. Fifteen mL of heparinized blood were centrifuged, and the buffy coat was aliquoted, frozen at -30°C, then stored at -80°C. QIAGEN kits were used to extract genomic DNA from buffy coat specimens. A distance of 10 bases separates the germline ends of V and J, which lose 5 bases and 5 bases respectively. CDR1 is given as MNHEY and CDR2 as SVGEGT, both from the germline V gene. The CDR3 spans 13 residues, from the cysteine through the phenylalanine. Shown are 30 bases from within the CDR3, in frame from base 1.

Sequencing was performed on blood buffy coat. The chain is assembled from TRBV6-2 or TRBV6-3 and TRBJ1-5; a confident D gene designation cannot be given. The clonotype comes from a woman aged 18 to 75 with a cervical HPV16 infection that either progressed to CIN3+ or cleared (not recorded which). CDR3 DNA, as far as it was read: TGTGCCAGCAGTCGCAGGTTCCATCAGCCC. Translation gives CASSRRFHQP. The entire CDR3 sequence reads CASSRRFHQPQHF.